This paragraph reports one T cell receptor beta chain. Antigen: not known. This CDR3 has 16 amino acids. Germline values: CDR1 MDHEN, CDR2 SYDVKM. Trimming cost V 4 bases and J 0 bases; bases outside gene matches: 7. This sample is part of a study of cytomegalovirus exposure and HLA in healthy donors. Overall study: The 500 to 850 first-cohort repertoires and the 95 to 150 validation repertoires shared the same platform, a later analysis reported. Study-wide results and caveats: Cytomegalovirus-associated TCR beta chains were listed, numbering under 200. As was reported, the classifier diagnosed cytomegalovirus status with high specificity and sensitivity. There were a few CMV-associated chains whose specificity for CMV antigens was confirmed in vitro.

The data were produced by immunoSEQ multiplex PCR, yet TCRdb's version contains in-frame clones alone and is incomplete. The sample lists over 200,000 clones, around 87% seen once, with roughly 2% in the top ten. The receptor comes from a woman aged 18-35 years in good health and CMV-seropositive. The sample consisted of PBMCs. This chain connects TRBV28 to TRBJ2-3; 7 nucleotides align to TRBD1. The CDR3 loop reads CASSSGQFLSTDTQYF. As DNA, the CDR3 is TGTGCCAGCAGTTCGGGACAGTTCCTGAGCACAGATACGCAGTATTTT. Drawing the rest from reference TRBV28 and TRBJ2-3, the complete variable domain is DVKVTQSSRYLVKRTGEKVFLECVQDMDHENMFWYRQDPGLGLRLIYFSYDVKMKEKGDIPEGYSVSREKKERFSLILESASTNQTSMYLCASSSGQFLSTDTQYFGPGTRLTVL.